Each of the 18 T cell receptor beta chains below was sequenced from the same sample in a study of cytomegalovirus exposure and HLA in healthy donors (dated by TCRdb to the late 2010s). Library generation was performed with the immunoSEQ multiplex PCR assay. For the multiplex PCR, a mixture combining 60 forward primers for TCR Vbeta segments and 13 reverse primers for TCR Jbeta segments was used. TCRdb's version of the immuneACCESS table is confined to in-frame rearrangements and falls short of the full clone set. An unresolved V gene accounts for under half of the shortfall where checked; the remainder is of unknown origin. The sample table holds some 100,000 clones, of which roughly four fifths were seen once. Jointly, the top ten make up 13% to 15% of the sample. Material for sequencing was PBMCs. The receptor set was obtained from a male donor in good health and CMV-seropositive.

The rearrangement uses TRBV6-1 and TRBJ1-4; TRBD1 is a possible D gene (6 bases). Trimming removed 7 bases from V and 6 bases from J, with 15 bases in between. The CDR3 runs 14 residues. CDR1 and CDR2 from the germline V gene are MNHNS and SASEGT. CDR3 in amino acids: CASKPTGYYEKLFF. CDR3 DNA: TGTGCCAGCAAGCCTACAGGGTACTATGAAAAACTGTTTTTT.

This chain connects TRBV30 to TRBJ2-7; TRBD1 aligns across 7 bases. Trimming cost V 4 bases and J 2 bases; bases outside gene matches: 5. The CDR3 covers 13 residues. From germline, CDR1 is GTSNPN and CDR2 SVGIG (reference sequence). CDR3 region: CAWTRGSAYEQYF. For the CDR3, the DNA is TGTGCCTGGACCAGGGGGAGTGCCTACGAGCAGTACTTC.

The chain combines TRBV9 with TRBJ2-1, with D tentatively TRBD2 (5 bases). The CDR3 has 15 residues. In germline, CDR1 is SGDLS, CDR2 YYNGEE. Trimming cost V 3 bases and J 5 bases, with 15 bases left between them. CDR3 amino acids: CASSASGTRNNEQFF. For the CDR3, the DNA is TGTGCCAGCAGCGCCAGCGGAACTAGGAACAATGAGCAGTTCTTC.

This chain links TRBV6-5 with TRBJ2-6; D ambiguous. The CDR3 has 15 amino acids. Germline values: CDR1 MNHEY, CDR2 SVGAGI. V lost 7 bases and J lost 4, with 14 bases in between. DNA for the CDR3: TGTGCCAGCAATTGCCTCAGGTCAGGGGCCAACGTCCTGACTTTC. Protein: CASNCLRSGANVLTF.

The gene calls are TRBV5-4 and TRBJ1-6; 7 bases match TRBD1. This CDR3 has 14 residues. Germline trimming cut 6 bases from V and 9 bases from J; bases unmatched to any gene: 9. CDR1 and CDR2 (germline): SGHNT, YYREEE (reference sequence). The CDR3 DNA reads TGTGCCAGCACCGTTCCCGGGACAGCTTCACCCCTCCACTTT. Amino acids: CASTVPGTASPLHF.

The rearrangement joins TRBV4-1 to TRBJ2-3; 14 positions agree with TRBD2. V lost 3 bases and J lost 13; bases outside the gene matches: 15. This CDR3 is 17 amino acids long. CDR1 is MGHRA and CDR2 is YSYEKL in the germline V gene. The chain's CDR3 is CASSQARLAGGRWEKYF. CDR3 sequence (DNA): TGCGCCAGCAGCCAGGCTCGACTAGCGGGGGGGAGGTGGGAGAAGTATTTT.

As to this clone: Sequence at one end of the junction differs from germline and may be a read error. The V call is TRBV7-7, the J call TRBJ1-1; perhaps TRBD1 as D (6 bases). The CDR3 consists of 13 residues. Per germline, CDR1 SSHAT and CDR2 FNYEAQ (reference sequence). The CDR3 region is CASSRDISGEAFF. The CDR3 bases are TGTGCTAGCAGCCGGGACATCTCGGGGGAAGCTTTCTTT.

The chain has TRBV5-6 and TRBJ2-7; D is unresolved. This CDR3 has 12 residues. Germline V gene data show CDR1 as SGHDT and CDR2 as YYEEEE. Trimming left V 4 bases short and J 4 bases short, with 9 bases between. The chain's CDR3 is CASSPQRYEQYF. DNA of the CDR3: TGTGCCAGCAGCCCTCAGCGTTACGAGCAGTACTTC. The variable domain in full, with the rest retrieved from reference TRBV5-6 and TRBJ2-7, is DAGVTQSPTHLIKTRGQQVTLRCSPKSGHDTVSWYQQALGQGPQFIFQYYEEEERQRGNFPDRFSGHQFPNYSSELNVNALLLGDSALYLCASSPQRYEQYFGPGTRLTVT.

The chain links TRBV6-1 to TRBJ1-4; D uncertain. CDR1 MNHNS and CDR2 SASEGT come from the germline V gene. This CDR3 is 14 amino acids long. Between the trimmed V and J ends, which lost 1 base and 8 bases, there was a span of 11 bases. CDR3 residues: CASSEVQDGEKLFF. The CDR3 DNA is TGTGCCAGCAGTGAAGTGCAGGATGGAGAAAAACTGTTTTTT.

This chain links TRBV10-1 with TRBJ1-6; 8 bases match TRBD1. The CDR3 consists of 13 residues. The germline CDR1 and CDR2 sequences are WNHNN and SYGVQD (reference sequence). The junction had 2 bases not matched to a gene; V was cut back by 7 bases and J by 6 bases. The CDR3 sequence: CASKQGANSPLHF. Written as DNA, the CDR3 is TGCGCCAGCAAGCAGGGGGCTAATTCACCCCTCCACTTT.

The chain links TRBV7-9 to TRBJ1-6; 7 bases line up with TRBD1. V shed 1 base, J shed 18 bases, and the junction held 6 bases outside the gene matches. The CDR3 spans 12 residues. Looked up from germline, CDR1 is SEHNR and CDR2 is FQNEAQ (reference sequence). CDR3 nucleotide sequence: TGTGCCAGCAGCTTAGGGGACAGCGATCCCCACTTT. This translates into CASSLGDSDPHF.

The rearrangement uses TRBV18 and TRBJ2-7, with D possibly matching TRBD2 (6 bases). Germline V gene sequence: CDR1 KGHSH, CDR2 LQKENI. V lost 6 bases to trimming and J lost 2 bases, with 14 bases between them. CDR3 size: 14 residues. CDR3 sequence reads: CASSAGTDTYEQYF. The DNA for the CDR3 is TGTGCCAGCTCGGCGGGGACGGATACCTACGAGCAGTACTTC. The full variable domain, with the rest looked up from reference TRBV18 and TRBJ2-7, is NAGVMQNPRHLVRRRGQEARLRCSPMKGHSHVYWYRQLPEEGLKFMVYLQKENIIDESGMPKERFSAEFPKEGPSILRIQQVVRGDSAAYFCASSAGTDTYEQYFGPGTRLTVT.

The V call is TRBV30, the J call TRBJ1-1; D is ambiguous. Germline CDR1 reads GTSNPN; CDR2 reads SVGIG (reference sequence). The CDR3 is 12 amino acids. The V end was cut by 5 bases, the J end by 2 bases, with 9 bases between. CDR3 residues: CAWARSNTEAFF. The CDR3 nucleotides are TGTGCCTGGGCCAGATCAAACACTGAAGCTTTCTTT.

V usage is TRBV10-3 and J usage is TRBJ1-2; weak D call: TRBD1 (5 bases). This CDR3 spans 12 amino acids. Germline V lookup: CDR1 ENHRY, CDR2 SYGVKD. Trimming left V 10 bases short and J 1 base short, with 10 bases between. DNA of the CDR3: TGTGCCACGCAGGACAATAACTATGGCTACACCTTC. Its protein product is CATQDNNYGYTF.

The J gene is TRBJ1-1, the V gene TRBV2; possible D gene TRBD1, 6 bases. Trimming took off 6 bases at V and 4 bases at J, with 15 bases between the two ends. Germline lookup yields CDR1 SNHLY and CDR2 FYNNEI. The CDR3 runs to 14 residues. The CDR3 bases are TGTGCCAGCAGGGGGGGCGGGGGGTTCACTGAAGCTTTCTTT. As protein: CASRGGGGFTEAFF.

This clone was detected once. The chain uses TRBV5-5 and TRBJ2-1; 7 bases line up with TRBD2. This CDR3 comprises 16 residues. Trimming removed 5 bases from V and 2 bases from J; junction bases left unmatched: 10. Germline CDR1 is SGHKS and CDR2 is YYEKEE (reference sequence). CDR3 residues: CASRTPLGGAYNEQFF. The CDR3 DNA sequence: TGTGCCAGCAGGACCCCGTTGGGGGGGGCCTACAATGAGCAGTTCTTC.

V is TRBV15 and J is TRBJ1-2; D might be TRBD1 (5 bases). CDR1 and CDR2 from the germline V gene are LNHNV and YYDKDF (reference sequence). The V and J ends lost 0 bases and 4 bases respectively, with 12 bases between them. The CDR3 spans 15 residues. The CDR3 coding sequence is TGTGCCACCAGCAGAGATTATGACAGCATCTATGGCTACACCTTC. Its protein is CATSRDYDSIYGYTF.

This chain joins TRBV5-1 and TRBJ2-4; 9 bases line up with TRBD1. CDR1 is SGHRS and CDR2 is YFSETQ in the germline V gene. The CDR3 has 15 amino acids. V lost 6 bases and J lost 12; bases outside the gene matches: 16. The CDR3 DNA reads TGCGCCAGCATGTTCGGGACAGGGCATGAGGAGGATCAGTACTTC. Translated: CASMFGTGHEEDQYF.